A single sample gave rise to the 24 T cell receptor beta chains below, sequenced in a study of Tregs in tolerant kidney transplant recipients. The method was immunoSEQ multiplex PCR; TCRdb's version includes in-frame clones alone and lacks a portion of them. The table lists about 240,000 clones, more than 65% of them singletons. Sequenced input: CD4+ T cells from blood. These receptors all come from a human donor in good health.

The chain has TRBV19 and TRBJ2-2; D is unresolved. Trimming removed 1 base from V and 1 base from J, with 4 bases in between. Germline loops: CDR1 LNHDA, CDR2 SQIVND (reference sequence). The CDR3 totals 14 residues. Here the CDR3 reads CASSIVRNTGELFF. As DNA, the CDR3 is TGTGCCAGTAGTATAGTACGGAACACCGGGGAGCTGTTTTTT.

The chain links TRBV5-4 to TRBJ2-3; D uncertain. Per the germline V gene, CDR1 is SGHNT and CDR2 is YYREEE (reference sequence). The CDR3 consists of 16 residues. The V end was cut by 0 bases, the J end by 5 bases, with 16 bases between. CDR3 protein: CASSLAVGMVIDTQYF. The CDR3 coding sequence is TGTGCCAGCAGCTTGGCGGTGGGGATGGTGATAGATACGCAGTATTTT.

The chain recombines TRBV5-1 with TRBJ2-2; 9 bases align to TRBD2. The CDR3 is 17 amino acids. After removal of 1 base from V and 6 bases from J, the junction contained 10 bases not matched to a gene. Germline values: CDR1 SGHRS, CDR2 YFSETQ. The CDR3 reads CASSLSPSGEGAGELFF. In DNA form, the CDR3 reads TGCGCCAGCAGCTTGTCGCCTAGCGGGGAAGGTGCCGGGGAGCTGTTTTTT.

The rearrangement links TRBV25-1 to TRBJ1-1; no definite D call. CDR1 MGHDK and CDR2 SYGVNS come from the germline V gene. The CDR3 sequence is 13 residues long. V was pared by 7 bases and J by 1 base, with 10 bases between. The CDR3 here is CASTLSKNTEAFF. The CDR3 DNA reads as TGTGCCAGCACCCTCTCCAAGAACACTGAAGCTTTCTTT.

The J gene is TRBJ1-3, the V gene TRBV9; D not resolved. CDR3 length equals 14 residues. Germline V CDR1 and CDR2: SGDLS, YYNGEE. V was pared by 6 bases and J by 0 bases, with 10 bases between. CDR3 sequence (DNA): TGTGCCAGCACTCTTGGGCCCTCTGGAAACACCATATATTTT. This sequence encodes CASTLGPSGNTIYF.

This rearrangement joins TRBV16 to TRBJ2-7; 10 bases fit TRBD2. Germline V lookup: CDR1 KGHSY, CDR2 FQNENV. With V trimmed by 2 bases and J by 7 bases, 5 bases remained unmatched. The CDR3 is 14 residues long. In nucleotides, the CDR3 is TGTGCCAGCAGCCAACTAGCGGGAGCAAGGGAGCAGTACTTC. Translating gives CASSQLAGAREQYF.

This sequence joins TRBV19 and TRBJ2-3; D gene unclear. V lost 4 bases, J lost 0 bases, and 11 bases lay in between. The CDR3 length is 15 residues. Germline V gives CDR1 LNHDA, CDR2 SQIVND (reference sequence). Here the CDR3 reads CASSSEGDSTDTQYF. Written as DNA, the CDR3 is TGTGCCAGTAGTAGTGAAGGTGACAGCACAGATACGCAGTATTTT.

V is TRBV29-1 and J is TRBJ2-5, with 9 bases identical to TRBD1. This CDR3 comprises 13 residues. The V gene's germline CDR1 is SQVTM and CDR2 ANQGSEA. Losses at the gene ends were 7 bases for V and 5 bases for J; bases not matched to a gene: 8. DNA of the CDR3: TGCAGCGGGGGTGGGACAGGGACCGAGACCCAGTACTTC. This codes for CSGGGTGTETQYF.

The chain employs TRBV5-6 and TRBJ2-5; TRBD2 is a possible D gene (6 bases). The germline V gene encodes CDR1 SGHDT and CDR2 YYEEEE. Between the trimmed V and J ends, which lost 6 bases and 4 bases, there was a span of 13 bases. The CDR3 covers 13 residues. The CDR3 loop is CASTGGWGETQYF. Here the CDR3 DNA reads TGTGCCAGCACCGGAGGGTGGGGAGAGACCCAGTACTTC. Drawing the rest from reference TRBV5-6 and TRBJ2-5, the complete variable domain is DAGVTQSPTHLIKTRGQQVTLRCSPKSGHDTVSWYQQALGQGPQFIFQYYEEEERQRGNFPDRFSGHQFPNYSSELNVNALLLGDSALYLCASTGGWGETQYFGPGTRLLVL.

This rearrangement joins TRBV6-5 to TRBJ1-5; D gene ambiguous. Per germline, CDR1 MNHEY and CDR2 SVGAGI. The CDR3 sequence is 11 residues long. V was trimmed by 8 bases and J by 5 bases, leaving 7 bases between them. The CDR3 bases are TGTGCCAGCCGGTCGGATCAGCCCCAGCATTTT. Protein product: CASRSDQPQHF.

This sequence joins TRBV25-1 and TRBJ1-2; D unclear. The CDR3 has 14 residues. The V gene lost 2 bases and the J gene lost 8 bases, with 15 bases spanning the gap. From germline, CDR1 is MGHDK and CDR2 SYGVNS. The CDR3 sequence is CASSEQARAGGYTF. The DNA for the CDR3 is TGTGCCAGCAGTGAACAGGCCCGGGCAGGAGGCTACACCTTC.

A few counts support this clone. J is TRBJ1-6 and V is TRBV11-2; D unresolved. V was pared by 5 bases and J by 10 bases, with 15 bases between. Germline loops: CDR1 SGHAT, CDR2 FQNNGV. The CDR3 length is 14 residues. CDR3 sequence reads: CASSPVILGSPLHF. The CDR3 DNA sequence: TGTGCCAGCAGCCCAGTAATTCTGGGGTCACCCCTCCACTTT. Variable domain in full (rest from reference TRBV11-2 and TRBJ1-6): EAGVAQSPRYKIIEKRQSVAFWCNPISGHATLYWYQQILGQGPKLLIQFQNNGVVDDSQLPKDRFSAERLKGVDSTLKIQPAKLEDSAVYLCASSPVILGSPLHFGNGTRLTVT.

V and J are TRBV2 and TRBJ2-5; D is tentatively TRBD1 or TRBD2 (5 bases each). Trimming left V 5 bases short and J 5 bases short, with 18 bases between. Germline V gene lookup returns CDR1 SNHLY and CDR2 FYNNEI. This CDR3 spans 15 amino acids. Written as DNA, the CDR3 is TGTGCCAGCAGTCCCGGGACCCTTGGGGTGGAGACCCAGTACTTC. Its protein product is CASSPGTLGVETQYF.

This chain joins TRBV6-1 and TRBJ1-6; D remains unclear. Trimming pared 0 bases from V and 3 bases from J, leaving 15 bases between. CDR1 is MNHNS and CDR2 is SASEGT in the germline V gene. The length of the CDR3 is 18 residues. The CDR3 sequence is CASSEALLGGFYNSPLHF. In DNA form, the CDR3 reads TGTGCCAGCAGTGAAGCGCTTCTGGGAGGCTTCTATAATTCACCCCTCCACTTT.

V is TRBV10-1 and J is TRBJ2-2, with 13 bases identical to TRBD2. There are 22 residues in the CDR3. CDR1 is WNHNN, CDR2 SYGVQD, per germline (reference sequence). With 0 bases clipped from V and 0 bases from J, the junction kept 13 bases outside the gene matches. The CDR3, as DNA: TGCGCCAGCAGTGAGTCCCCCGCAGGGCAGACTAGCGGGAGGACGAACACCGGGGAGCTGTTTTTT. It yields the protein CASSESPAGQTSGRTNTGELFF.

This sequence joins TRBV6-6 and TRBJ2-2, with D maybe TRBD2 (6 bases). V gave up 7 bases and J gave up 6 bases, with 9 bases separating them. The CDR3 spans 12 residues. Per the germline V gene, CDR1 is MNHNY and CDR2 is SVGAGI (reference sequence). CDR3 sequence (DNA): TGTGCCAGCATGGAGGGCCCCGGGGAGCTGTTTTTT. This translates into CASMEGPGELFF.

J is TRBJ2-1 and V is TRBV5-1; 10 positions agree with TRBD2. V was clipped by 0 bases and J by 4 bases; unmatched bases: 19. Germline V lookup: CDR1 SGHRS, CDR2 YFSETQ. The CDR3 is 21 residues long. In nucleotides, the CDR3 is TGCGCCAGCAGCTTGGGGAGGTTAAGGACTAGCGGAAAACCCCAGTACAATGAGCAGTTCTTC. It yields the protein CASSLGRLRTSGKPQYNEQFF. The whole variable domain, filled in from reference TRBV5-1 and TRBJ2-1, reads KAGVTQTPRYLIKTRGQQVTLSCSPISGHRSVSWYQQTPGQGLQFLFEYFSETQRNKGNFPGRFSGRQFSNSRSEMNVSTLELGDSALYLCASSLGRLRTSGKPQYNEQFFGPGTRLTVL.

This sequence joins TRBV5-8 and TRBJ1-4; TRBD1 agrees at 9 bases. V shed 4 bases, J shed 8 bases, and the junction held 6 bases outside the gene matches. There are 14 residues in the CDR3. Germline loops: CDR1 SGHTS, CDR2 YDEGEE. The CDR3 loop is CASSPGQGTEKLFF. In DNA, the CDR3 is TGTGCCAGCAGCCCAGGACAGGGGACGGAAAAACTGTTTTTT.

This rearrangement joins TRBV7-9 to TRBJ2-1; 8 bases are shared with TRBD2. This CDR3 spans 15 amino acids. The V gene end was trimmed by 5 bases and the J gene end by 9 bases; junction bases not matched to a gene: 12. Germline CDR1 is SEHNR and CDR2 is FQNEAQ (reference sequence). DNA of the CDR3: TGTGCCAGCAGCCTCACTAGCGGCCCCCCACGTGAGCAGTTCTTC. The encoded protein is CASSLTSGPPREQFF.

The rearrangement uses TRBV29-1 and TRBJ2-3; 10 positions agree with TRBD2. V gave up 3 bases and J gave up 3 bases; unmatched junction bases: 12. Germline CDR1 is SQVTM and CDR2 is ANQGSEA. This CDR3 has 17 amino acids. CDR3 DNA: TGCAGCGTTGATAGTCGGTTAGGAGCGGGAGGGACAGATACGCAGTATTTT. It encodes CSVDSRLGAGGTDTQYF.

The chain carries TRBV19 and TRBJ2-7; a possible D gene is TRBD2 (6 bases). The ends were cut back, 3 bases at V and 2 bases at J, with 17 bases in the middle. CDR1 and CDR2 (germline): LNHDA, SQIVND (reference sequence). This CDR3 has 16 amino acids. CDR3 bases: TGTGCCAGTAGTATCTTGCCTCGGGCGGGGCCCTACGAGCAGTACTTC. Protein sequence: CASSILPRAGPYEQYF.

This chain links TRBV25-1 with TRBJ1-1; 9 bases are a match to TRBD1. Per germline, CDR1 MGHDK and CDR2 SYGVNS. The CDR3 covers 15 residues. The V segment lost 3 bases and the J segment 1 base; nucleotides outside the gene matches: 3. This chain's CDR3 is CASSDPGQGNTEAFF. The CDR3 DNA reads TGTGCCAGCAGTGATCCGGGACAGGGGAACACTGAAGCTTTCTTT.

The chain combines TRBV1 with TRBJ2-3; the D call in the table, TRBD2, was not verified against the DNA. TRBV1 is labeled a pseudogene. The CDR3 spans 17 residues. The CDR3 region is CTSSLPPVSVSTDTQYF. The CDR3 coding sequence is TGCACCAGCAGCCTCCCCCCAGTTAGCGTCAGCACAGATACGCAGTATTTT.

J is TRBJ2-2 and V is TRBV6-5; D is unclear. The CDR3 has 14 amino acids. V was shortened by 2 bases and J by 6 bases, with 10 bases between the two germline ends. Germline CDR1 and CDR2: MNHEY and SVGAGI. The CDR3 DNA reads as TGTGCCAGCAGTTACGGTGGGAAAGCCGGGGAGCTGTTTTTT. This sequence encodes CASSYGGKAGELFF.